The next 15 T cell receptor beta chains were all read from a single sample in a study of T cell responses to AZD1222 COVID-19 vaccine. Only in-frame clones appear in the TCRdb table, and some are missing; sequencing was by immunoSEQ multiplex PCR. Of more than 55,000 clones listed, roughly nine tenths were seen once; the top ten hold over 5%. This material consisted of peripheral blood, taken 28 days after the second AZD1222 dose. Receptor source: an adult who received the AZD1222 COVID-19 vaccine.

The V gene is TRBV29-1, the J gene TRBJ2-7; possible D gene TRBD1, 6 bases. Germline lookup yields CDR1 SQVTM and CDR2 ANQGSEA. There are 14 residues in the CDR3. V was clipped by 4 bases and J by 3 bases, with 16 bases between them. This CDR3 reads CSVVGQPNRYEQYF. CDR3 in DNA: TGCAGCGTTGTAGGACAGCCGAATCGCTACGAGCAGTACTTC.

V and J are TRBV10-3 and TRBJ1-3, with 8 nucleotides matching TRBD1. Germline CDR1 is ENHRY and CDR2 is SYGVKD. The ends lost 6 bases at V and 0 bases at J; junction bases unmatched: 7. The CDR3 contains 16 residues. This CDR3 reads CAIRPRTGPSGNTIYF. The DNA of the CDR3 is TGTGCCATCAGACCAAGGACAGGGCCCTCTGGAAACACCATATATTTT.

The V gene is TRBV5-6, the J gene TRBJ2-1; 10 bases agree with TRBD2. The CDR3 extends over 16 amino acids. Trimming cost V 3 bases and J 1 base; bases outside gene matches: 4. Germline loops: CDR1 SGHDT, CDR2 YYEEEE. The CDR3 region is CASSWRAGGSYNEQFF. CDR3 DNA: TGTGCCAGCAGCTGGAGAGCGGGAGGGTCCTACAATGAGCAGTTCTTC.

The chain uses TRBV12-3 or TRBV12-4 and TRBJ1-4; D perhaps matches TRBD1 (5 bases). V was clipped by 5 bases and J by 3 bases, with 7 bases between them. The CDR3 is 13 residues long. The CDR3 region is CASSVGANEKLFF. CDR3 DNA: TGTGCCAGCAGTGTAGGGGCTAATGAAAAACTGTTTTTT.

The chain joins TRBV19 to TRBJ2-7; tentative D call: TRBD2 (5 bases). The CDR3 contains 14 residues. V gave up 5 bases and J gave up 3 bases, with 14 bases separating them. CDR1 is LNHDA, CDR2 SQIVND, per germline (reference sequence). The CDR3 DNA reads as TGTGCCAGTAGTCCGTCCCCGGCGGGCTACGAGCAGTACTTC. Translating gives CASSPSPAGYEQYF.

DNA of the CDR3: TGCGCCAGCAGCCAAGCCAGCGGGGGCTGGTATGGCTACACCTTC. Protein sequence: CASSQASGGWYGYTF. The rearrangement uses TRBV4-1 and TRBJ1-2; D perhaps matches TRBD1 (6 bases). V was shortened by 1 base and J by 5 bases, with 14 bases between the two germline ends. CDR3 length: 15 amino acids. CDR1 MGHRA and CDR2 YSYEKL come from the germline V gene.

J is TRBJ2-7 and V is TRBV19, with D tentatively TRBD1 (5 bases). The CDR3 totals 15 residues. V was clipped by 5 bases and J by 3 bases, with 17 bases between them. Germline CDR1 is LNHDA and CDR2 is SQIVND (reference sequence). Here the CDR3 DNA reads TGTGCCAGTAGTTCCCCCGGACAAGCGTTCTACGAGCAGTACTTC. Its protein is CASSSPGQAFYEQYF.

The rearrangement uses TRBV5-6 and TRBJ2-7; perhaps TRBD1 as D (5 bases). From germline, CDR1 is SGHDT and CDR2 YYEEEE. Trimming left V 4 bases short and J 11 bases short, with 22 bases between. The CDR3 loop spans 14 amino acids. CDR3 nucleotide sequence: TGTGCCAGCAGCCCCGTTTCAGGGCCCGGTGGGAAGTACTTC. Its protein is CASSPVSGPGGKYF.

The chain joins TRBV4-1 to TRBJ2-1; 10 bases match TRBD2. J was trimmed by 6 bases and V by 0 bases; bases with no gene match: 5. Per germline, CDR1 MGHRA and CDR2 YSYEKL. This CDR3 has 16 amino acids. The CDR3 DNA is TGCGCCAGCAGCCAAGATACTAGCGGGATTCCCAATGAGCAGTTCTTC. Protein: CASSQDTSGIPNEQFF.

The chain joins TRBV5-1 to TRBJ2-7; TRBD1 might be the D (5 bases). The V end lost 4 bases, the J end lost 2 bases, and 13 bases lay between the germline ends. CDR1 and CDR2 from the germline V gene are SGHRS and YFSETQ. The length of the CDR3 is 14 residues. The CDR3, as DNA: TGCGCCAGCAGCCCAGGGCGTGGAACCTACGAGCAGTACTTC. It codes for CASSPGRGTYEQYF.

This chain uses TRBV19 with TRBJ2-7; TRBD1 aligns across 10 bases. CDR3 length equals 15 residues. Germline values: CDR1 LNHDA, CDR2 SQIVND (reference sequence). V was clipped by 5 bases and J by 7 bases; unmatched bases: 11. CDR3 nucleotide sequence: TGTGCCAGTAGTGCTTTCTGGGGGACAGGGGATGAGCAGTACTTC. This sequence encodes CASSAFWGTGDEQYF.

This chain links TRBV7-8 with TRBJ2-5; a weak D match, TRBD2 (6 bases). CDR3 length: 15 residues. Germline V gene sequence: CDR1 SGHVS, CDR2 FQNEAQ. V was pared by 1 base and J by 4 bases, with 13 bases between. The CDR3 DNA reads as TGTGCCAGCAGCTTAGGGGGCGGGGTTGGAGAGACCCAGTACTTC. Residues: CASSLGGGVGETQYF.

This sequence joins TRBV18 and TRBJ1-6; D may be TRBD1 (5 bases). Trimming removed 3 bases at V and 7 bases at J, with 7 bases between. There are 13 residues in the CDR3. CDR1 and CDR2 (germline): KGHSH, LQKENI. The CDR3 sequence is CASSPTANSPLHF. CDR3 nucleotides: TGTGCCAGCTCACCGACAGCGAATTCACCCCTCCACTTT.

The chain employs TRBV27 and TRBJ2-2, with D unresolved. Trimming took 5 bases from V and 2 from J, leaving 9 bases between them. The CDR3 loop spans 14 amino acids. The germline V gene has CDR1 MNHEY and CDR2 SMNVEV (reference sequence). The CDR3 protein is CASSPRHNTGELFF. The CDR3 bases are TGTGCCAGCAGTCCCAGACACAACACCGGGGAGCTGTTTTTT.

The rearrangement links TRBV18 to TRBJ2-1; 7 positions agree with TRBD2. V lost 0 bases to trimming and J lost 7 bases; unmatched junction nucleotides: 3. The CDR3 consists of 14 residues. Germline V gives CDR1 KGHSH, CDR2 LQKENI. CDR3 bases: TGTGCCAGCTCACCACCGGGAGGGAGGAATGAGCAGTTCTTC. Protein: CASSPPGGRNEQFF.